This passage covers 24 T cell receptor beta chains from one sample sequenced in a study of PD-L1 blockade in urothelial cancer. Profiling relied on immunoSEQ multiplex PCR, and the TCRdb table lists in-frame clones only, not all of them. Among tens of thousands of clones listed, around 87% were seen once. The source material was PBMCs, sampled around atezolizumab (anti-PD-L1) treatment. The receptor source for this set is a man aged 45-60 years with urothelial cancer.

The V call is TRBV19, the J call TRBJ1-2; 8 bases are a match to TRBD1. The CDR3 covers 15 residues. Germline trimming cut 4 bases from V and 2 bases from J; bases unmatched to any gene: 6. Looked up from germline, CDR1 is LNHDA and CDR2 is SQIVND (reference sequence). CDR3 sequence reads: CASSTGGWSNYGYTF. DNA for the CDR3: TGTGCCAGTAGTACAGGGGGCTGGTCGAACTATGGCTACACCTTC.

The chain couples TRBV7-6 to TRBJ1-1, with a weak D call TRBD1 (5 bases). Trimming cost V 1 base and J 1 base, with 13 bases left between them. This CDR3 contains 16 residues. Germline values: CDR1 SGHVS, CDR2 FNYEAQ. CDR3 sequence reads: CASSLGSGHSNTEAFF. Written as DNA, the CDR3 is TGTGCCAGCAGCTTAGGGAGTGGACACTCGAACACTGAAGCTTTCTTT.

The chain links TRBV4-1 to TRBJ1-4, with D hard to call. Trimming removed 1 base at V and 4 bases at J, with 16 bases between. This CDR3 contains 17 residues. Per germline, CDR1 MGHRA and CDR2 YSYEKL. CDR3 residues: CASSQGWAGILNEKLFF. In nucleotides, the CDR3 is TGCGCCAGCAGCCAAGGTTGGGCAGGTATACTTAATGAAAAACTGTTTTTT.

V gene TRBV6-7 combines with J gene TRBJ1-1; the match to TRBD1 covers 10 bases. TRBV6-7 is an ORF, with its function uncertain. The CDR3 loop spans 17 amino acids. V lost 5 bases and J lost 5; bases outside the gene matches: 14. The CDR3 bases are TGTGCCAGCAGTGAGTATCCCGGGACAGGGGAGATAACTGAAGCTTTCTTT. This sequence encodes CASSEYPGTGEITEAFF.

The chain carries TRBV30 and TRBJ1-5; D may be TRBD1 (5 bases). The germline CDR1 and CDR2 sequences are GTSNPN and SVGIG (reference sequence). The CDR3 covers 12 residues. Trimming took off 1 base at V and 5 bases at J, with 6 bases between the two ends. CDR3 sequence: CAWSARDQPQHF. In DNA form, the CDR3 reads TGTGCCTGGAGTGCCAGGGATCAGCCCCAGCATTTT.

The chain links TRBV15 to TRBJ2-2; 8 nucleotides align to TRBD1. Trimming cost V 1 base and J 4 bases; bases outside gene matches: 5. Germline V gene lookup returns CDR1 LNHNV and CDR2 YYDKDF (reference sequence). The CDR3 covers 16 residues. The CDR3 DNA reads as TGTGCCACCAGCAGAGCGACAGGGGTGACCACCGGGGAGCTGTTTTTT. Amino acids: CATSRATGVTTGELFF.

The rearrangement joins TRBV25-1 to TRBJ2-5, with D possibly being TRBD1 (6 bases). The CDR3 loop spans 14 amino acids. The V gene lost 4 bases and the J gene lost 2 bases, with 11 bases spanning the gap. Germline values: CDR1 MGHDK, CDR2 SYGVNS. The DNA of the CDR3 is TGTGCCAGCAGTGCCTTCAGGGGTCAAGAGACCCAGTACTTC. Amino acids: CASSAFRGQETQYF.

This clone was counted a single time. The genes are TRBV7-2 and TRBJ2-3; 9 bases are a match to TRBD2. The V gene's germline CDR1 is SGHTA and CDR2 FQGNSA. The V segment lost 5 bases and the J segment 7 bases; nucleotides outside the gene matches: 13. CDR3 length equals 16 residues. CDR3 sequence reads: CASSGATSGATNTQYF. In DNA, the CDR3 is TGTGCCAGCAGCGGAGCGACTAGCGGTGCCACGAATACGCAGTATTTT.

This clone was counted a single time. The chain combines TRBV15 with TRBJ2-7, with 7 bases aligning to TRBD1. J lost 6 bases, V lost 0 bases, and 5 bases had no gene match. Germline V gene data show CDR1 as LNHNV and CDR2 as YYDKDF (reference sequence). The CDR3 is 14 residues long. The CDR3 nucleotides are TGTGCCACCAGCAGAGACTTTGCAGGGGGCGAGCAGTACTTC. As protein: CATSRDFAGGEQYF.

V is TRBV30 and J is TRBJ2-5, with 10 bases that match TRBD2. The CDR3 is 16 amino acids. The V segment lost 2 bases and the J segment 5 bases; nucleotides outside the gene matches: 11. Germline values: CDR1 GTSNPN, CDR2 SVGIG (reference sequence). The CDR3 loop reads CAWSPGLAPGGETQYF. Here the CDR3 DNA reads TGTGCCTGGAGTCCGGGACTAGCGCCCGGAGGGGAGACCCAGTACTTC.

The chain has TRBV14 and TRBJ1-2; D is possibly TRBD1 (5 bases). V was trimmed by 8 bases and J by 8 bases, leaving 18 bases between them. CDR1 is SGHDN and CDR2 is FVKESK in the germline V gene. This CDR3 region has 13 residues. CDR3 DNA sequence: TGTGCCAGCGCTGGAAGAGGAGGGGCCGGCTACACCTTC. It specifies CASAGRGGAGYTF.

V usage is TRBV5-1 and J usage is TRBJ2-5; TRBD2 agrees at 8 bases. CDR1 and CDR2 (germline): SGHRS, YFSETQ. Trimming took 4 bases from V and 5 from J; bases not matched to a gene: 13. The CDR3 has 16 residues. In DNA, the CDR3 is TGCGCCAGCAGCCTAACCGGGACTAGTCGGGGGGAGACCCAGTACTTC. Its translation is CASSLTGTSRGETQYF.

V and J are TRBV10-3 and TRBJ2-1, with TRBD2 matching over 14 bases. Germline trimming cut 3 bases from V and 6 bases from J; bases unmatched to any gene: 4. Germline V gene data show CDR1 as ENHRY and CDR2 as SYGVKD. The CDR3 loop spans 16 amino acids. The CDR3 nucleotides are TGTGCCATCAGTGATCCGACTAGCGGGGGGGCCAATGAGCAGTTCTTC. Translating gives CAISDPTSGGANEQFF.

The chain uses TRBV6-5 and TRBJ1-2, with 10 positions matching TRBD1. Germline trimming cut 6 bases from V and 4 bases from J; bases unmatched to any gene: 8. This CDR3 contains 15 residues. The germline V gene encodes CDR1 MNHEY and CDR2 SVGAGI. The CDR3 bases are TGTGCCAGCAGGGGCCCGGGACAGGGGTCCTATGGCTACACCTTC. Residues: CASRGPGQGSYGYTF.

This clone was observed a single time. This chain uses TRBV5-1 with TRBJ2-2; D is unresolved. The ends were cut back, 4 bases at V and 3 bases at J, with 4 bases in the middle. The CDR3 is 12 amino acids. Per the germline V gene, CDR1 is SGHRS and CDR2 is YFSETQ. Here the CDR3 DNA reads TGCGCCAGCAGCCCGTACACCGGGGAGCTGTTTTTT. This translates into CASSPYTGELFF.

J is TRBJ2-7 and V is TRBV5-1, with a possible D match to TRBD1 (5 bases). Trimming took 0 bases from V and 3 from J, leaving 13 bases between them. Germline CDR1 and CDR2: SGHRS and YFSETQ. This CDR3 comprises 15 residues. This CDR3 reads CASSLGPDNFYEQYF. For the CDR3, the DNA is TGCGCCAGCAGCTTGGGACCGGACAATTTCTACGAGCAGTACTTC.

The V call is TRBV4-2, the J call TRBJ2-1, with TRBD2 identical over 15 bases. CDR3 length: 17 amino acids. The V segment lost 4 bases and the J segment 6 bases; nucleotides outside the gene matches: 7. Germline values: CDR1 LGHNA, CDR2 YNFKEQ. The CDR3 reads CASSLGLAGGRGNEQFF. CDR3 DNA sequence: TGTGCCAGCAGCCTCGGACTAGCGGGGGGGCGCGGCAATGAGCAGTTCTTC.

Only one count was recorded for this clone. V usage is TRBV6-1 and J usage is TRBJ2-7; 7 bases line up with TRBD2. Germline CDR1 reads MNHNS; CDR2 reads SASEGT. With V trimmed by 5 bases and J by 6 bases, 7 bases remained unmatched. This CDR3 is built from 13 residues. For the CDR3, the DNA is TGTGCCAGCAGTCTTCGGGGGAGGGGCGAGCAGTACTTC. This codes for CASSLRGRGEQYF.

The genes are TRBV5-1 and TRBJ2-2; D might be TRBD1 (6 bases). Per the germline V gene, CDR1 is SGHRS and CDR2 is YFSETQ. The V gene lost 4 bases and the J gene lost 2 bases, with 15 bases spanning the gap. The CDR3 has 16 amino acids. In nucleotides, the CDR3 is TGCGCCAGCAGCGTCCCTAAGGACAGCAACACCGGGGAGCTGTTTTTT. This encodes CASSVPKDSNTGELFF.

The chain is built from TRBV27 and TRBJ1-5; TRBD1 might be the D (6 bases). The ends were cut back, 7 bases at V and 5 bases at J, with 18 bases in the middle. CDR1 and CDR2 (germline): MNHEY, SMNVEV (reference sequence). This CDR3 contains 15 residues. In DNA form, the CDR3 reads TGTGCCAGCAAGAGGGGGGCGGGGGCTTATCAGCCCCAGCATTTT. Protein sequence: CASKRGAGAYQPQHF.

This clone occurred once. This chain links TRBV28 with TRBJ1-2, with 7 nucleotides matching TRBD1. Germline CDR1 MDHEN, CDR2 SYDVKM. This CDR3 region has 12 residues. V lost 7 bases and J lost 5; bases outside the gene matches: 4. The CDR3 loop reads CASNEGQYGYTF. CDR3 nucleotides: TGTGCCAGCAATGAGGGACAGTATGGCTACACCTTC.

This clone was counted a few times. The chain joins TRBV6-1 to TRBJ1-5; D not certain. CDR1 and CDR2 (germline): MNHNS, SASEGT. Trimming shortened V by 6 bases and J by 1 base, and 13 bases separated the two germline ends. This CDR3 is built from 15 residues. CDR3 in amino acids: CASSPTADSNQPQHF. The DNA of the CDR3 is TGTGCCAGCAGCCCAACAGCAGACAGCAATCAGCCCCAGCATTTT.

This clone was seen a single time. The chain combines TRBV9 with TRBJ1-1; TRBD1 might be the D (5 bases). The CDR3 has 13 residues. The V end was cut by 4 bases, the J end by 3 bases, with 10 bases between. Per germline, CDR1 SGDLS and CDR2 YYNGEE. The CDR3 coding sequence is TGTGCCAGCAGCCTCGACAGCTACACTGAAGCTTTCTTT. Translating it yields CASSLDSYTEAFF.

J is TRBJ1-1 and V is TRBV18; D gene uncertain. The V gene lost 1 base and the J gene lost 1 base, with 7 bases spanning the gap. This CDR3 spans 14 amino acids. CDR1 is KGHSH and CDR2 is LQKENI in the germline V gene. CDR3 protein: CASSPLSENTEAFF. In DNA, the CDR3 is TGTGCCAGCTCACCACTTAGTGAGAACACTGAAGCTTTCTTT.